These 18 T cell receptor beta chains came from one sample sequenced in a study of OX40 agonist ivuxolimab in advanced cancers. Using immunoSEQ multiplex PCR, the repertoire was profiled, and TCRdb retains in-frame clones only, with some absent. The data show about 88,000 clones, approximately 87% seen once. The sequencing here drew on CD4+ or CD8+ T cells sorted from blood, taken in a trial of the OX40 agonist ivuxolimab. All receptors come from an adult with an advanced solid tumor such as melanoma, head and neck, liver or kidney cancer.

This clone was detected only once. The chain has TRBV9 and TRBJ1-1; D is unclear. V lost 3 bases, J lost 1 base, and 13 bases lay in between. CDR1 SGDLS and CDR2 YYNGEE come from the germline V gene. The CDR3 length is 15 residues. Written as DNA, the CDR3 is TGTGCCAGCAGCGGTGACACTCGGTGGAACACTGAAGCTTTCTTT. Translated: CASSGDTRWNTEAFF. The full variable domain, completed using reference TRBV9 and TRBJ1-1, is DSGVTQTPKHLITATGQRVTLRCSPRSGDLSVYWYQQSLDQGLQFLIQYYNGEERAKGNILERFSAQQFPDLHSELNLSSLELGDSALYFCASSGDTRWNTEAFFGQGTRLTVV.

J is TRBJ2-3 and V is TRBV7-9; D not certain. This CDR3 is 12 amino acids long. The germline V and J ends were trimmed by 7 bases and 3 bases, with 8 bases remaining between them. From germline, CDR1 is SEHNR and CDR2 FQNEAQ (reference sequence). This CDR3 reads CASISLTDTQYF. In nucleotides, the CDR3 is TGTGCCAGCATCTCGTTGACAGATACGCAGTATTTT.

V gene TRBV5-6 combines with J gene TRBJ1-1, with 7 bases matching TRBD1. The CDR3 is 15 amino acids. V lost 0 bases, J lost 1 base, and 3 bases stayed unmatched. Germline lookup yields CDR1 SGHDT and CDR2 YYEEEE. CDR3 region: CASSLANRGNTEAFF. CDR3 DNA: TGTGCCAGCAGCTTGGCCAACAGGGGGAACACTGAAGCTTTCTTT.

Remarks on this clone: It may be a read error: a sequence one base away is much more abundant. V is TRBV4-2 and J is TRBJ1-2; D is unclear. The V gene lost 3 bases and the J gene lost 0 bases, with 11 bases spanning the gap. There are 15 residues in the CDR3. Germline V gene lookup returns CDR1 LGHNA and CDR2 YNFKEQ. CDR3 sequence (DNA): TGTGCCAGCAGCCAGAGTTCCGGGACTAACTATGGCTACACCTTC. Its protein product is CASSQSSGTNYGYTF.

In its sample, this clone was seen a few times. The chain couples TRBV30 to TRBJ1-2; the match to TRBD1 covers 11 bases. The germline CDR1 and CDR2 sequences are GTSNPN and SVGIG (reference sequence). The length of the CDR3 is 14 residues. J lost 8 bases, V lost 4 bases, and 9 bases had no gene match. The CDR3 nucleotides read TGTGCCTGGAAGGGGACAGGGGGAACAGGGGGCTACACCTTC. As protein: CAWKGTGGTGGYTF.

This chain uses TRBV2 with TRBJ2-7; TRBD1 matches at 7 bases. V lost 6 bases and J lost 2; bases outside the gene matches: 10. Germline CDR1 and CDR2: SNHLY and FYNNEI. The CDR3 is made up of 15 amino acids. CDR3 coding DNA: TGTGCCAGCAGAGGCGGTCAGGGGGTAACCTACGAGCAGTACTTC. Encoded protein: CASRGGQGVTYEQYF.

The CDR3 region has the DNA TGTGCCTGGAGTACCATGGCGAACACTGAAGCTTTCTTT. Translating gives CAWSTMANTEAFF. V usage is TRBV30 and J usage is TRBJ1-1; D unclear. V lost 2 bases to trimming and J lost 1 base, with 8 bases between them. Germline loops: CDR1 GTSNPN, CDR2 SVGIG (reference sequence). CDR3 size: 13 residues.

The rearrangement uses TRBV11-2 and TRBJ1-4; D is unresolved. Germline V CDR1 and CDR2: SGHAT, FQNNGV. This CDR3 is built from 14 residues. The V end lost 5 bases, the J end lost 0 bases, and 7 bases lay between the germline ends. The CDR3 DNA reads TGTGCCAGCAGCCCCCCCGCAACTAATGAAAAACTGTTTTTT. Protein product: CASSPPATNEKLFF. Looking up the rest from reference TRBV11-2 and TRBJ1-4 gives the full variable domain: EAGVAQSPRYKIIEKRQSVAFWCNPISGHATLYWYQQILGQGPKLLIQFQNNGVVDDSQLPKDRFSAERLKGVDSTLKIQPAKLEDSAVYLCASSPPATNEKLFFGSGTQLSVL.

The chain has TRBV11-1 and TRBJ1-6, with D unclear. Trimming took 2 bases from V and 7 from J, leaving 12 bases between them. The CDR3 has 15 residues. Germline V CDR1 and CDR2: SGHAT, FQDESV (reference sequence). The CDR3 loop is CASSLMGRRNSPLHF. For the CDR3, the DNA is TGTGCCAGCAGCTTAATGGGCAGGCGGAATTCACCCCTCCACTTT.

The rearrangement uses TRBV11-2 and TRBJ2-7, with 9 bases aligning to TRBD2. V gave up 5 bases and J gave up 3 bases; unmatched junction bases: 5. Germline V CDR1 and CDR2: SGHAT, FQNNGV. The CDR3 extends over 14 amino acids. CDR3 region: CASSPRSGGYEQYF. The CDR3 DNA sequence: TGTGCCAGCAGCCCCCGTAGCGGGGGCTACGAGCAGTACTTC.

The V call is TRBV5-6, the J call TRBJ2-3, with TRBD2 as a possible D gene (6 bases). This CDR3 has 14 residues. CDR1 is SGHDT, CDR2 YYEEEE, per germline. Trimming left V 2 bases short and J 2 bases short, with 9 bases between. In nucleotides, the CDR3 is TGTGCCAGCAGCTTTTGGGAGGCCACAGATACGCAGTATTTT. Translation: CASSFWEATDTQYF. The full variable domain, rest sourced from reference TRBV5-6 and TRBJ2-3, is DAGVTQSPTHLIKTRGQQVTLRCSPKSGHDTVSWYQQALGQGPQFIFQYYEEEERQRGNFPDRFSGHQFPNYSSELNVNALLLGDSALYLCASSFWEATDTQYFGPGTRLTVL.

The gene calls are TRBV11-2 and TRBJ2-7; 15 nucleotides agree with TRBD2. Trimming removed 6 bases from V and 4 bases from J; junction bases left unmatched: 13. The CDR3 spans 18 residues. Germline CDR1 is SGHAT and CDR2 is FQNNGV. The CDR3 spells CASRPGLAGGFSIYEQYF. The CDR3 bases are TGTGCCAGCAGGCCTGGACTAGCGGGAGGGTTTTCGATTTACGAGCAGTACTTC.

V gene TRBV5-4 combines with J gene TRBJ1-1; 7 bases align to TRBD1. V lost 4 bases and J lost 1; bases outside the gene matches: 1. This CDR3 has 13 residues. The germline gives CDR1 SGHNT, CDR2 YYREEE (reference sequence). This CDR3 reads CASSRTGNTEAFF. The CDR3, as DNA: TGTGCCAGCAGCCGGACAGGGAACACTGAAGCTTTCTTT.

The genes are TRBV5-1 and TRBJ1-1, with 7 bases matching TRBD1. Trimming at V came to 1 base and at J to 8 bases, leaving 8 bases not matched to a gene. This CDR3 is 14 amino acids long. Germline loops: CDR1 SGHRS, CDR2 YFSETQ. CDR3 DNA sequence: TGCGCCAGCAGCTTGCGACAGGGCGGGGGGGAAGCTTTCTTT. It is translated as CASSLRQGGGEAFF.

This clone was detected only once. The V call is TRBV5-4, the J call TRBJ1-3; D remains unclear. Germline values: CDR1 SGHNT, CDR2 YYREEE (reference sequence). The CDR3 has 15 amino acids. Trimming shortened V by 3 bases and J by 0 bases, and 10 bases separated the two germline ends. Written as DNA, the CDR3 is TGTGCCAGCAGCTCCTTTCAGATCTCTGGAAACACCATATATTTT. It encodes CASSSFQISGNTIYF.

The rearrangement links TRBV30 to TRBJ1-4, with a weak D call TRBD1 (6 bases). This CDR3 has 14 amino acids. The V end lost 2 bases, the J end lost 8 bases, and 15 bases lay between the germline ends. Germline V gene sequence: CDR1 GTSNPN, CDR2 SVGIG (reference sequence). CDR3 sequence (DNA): TGTGCCTGGAGTTTACAGGGAGGTAACGAAAAACTGTTTTTT. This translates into CAWSLQGGNEKLFF.

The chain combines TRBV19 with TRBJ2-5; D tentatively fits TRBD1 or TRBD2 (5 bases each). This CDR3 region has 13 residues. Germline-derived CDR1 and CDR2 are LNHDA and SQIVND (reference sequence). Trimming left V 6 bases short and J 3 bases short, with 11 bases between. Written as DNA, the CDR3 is TGTGCCAGTAGCCTACAGGAGGAAGAGACCCAGTACTTC. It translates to CASSLQEEETQYF.

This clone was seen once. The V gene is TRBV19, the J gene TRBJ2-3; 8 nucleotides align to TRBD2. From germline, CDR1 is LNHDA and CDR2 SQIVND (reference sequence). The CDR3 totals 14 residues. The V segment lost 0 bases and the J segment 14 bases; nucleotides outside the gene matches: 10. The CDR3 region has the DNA TGTGCCAGTAGTATAGACGTCGGGGGGGAAGCTTTGTATTTT. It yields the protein CASSIDVGGEALYF. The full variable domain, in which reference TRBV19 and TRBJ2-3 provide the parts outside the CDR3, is DGGITQSPKYLFRKEGQNVTLSCEQNLNHDAMYWYRQDPGQGLRLIYYSQIVNDFQKGDIAEGYSVSREKKESFPLTVTSAQKNPTAFYLCASSIDVGGEALYFGPGTRLTVL.